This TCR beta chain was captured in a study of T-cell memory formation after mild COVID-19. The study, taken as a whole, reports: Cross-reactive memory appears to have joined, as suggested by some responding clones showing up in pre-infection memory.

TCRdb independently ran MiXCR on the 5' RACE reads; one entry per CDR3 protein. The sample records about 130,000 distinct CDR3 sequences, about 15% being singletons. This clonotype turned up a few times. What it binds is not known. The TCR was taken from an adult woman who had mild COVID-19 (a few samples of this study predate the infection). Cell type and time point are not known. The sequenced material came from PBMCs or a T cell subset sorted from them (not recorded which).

Here the CDR3 reads CASSHSSGGYEQYF. In nucleotides, the CDR3 is TGCGCCAGCAGCCATTCTAGCGGGGGGTACGAGCAGTACTTC. The chain recombines TRBV4-1 with TRBJ2-7; 11 positions match TRBD2. V shed 3 bases, J shed 4 bases, and the junction held 2 bases outside the gene matches. In germline, CDR1 is MGHRA, CDR2 YSYEKL. The CDR3 has 14 residues.